The 26 T cell receptor beta chains listed next were all sequenced from one sample in a study of cytomegalovirus exposure and HLA in healthy donors. 60 Vbeta and 13 Jbeta primers were used in PCR. This table comes from immunoSEQ multiplex PCR, and its TCRdb copy is limited to in-frame clones, with some not included. This sample has under 200,000 clones, with approximately 80% found just once. Sequences were obtained from PBMCs. The origin of the receptors is a young woman in good health and CMV-seronegative.

This clone was found once. V and J are TRBV20-1 and TRBJ1-2; D possibly corresponds to TRBD1 (6 bases). Trimming shortened V by 3 bases and J by 10 bases, and 9 bases separated the two germline ends. Per germline, CDR1 DFQATT and CDR2 SNEGSKA (reference sequence). The CDR3 spans 10 residues. The CDR3 DNA is TGCAGTGCTAGTGGACAGCTCTACACCTTC. It codes for CSASGQLYTF.

This chain uses TRBV19 with TRBJ1-5, with a tentative D call TRBD1 (5 bases). CDR3 length: 16 residues. Germline CDR1 and CDR2: LNHDA and SQIVND (reference sequence). V was pared by 6 bases and J by 4 bases, with 19 bases between. The CDR3 DNA sequence: TGTGCCAGTAGCCTATTGGGCGCCGGGGGGAATCAGCCCCAGCATTTT. It encodes CASSLLGAGGNQPQHF. Full variable domain (remainder filled in from reference TRBV19 and TRBJ1-5): DGGITQSPKYLFRKEGQNVTLSCEQNLNHDAMYWYRQDPGQGLRLIYYSQIVNDFQKGDIAEGYSVSREKKESFPLTVTSAQKNPTAFYLCASSLLGAGGNQPQHFGDGTRLSIL.

The chain employs TRBV7-9 and TRBJ2-1; no definite D call. CDR1 is SEHNR, CDR2 FQNEAQ, per germline (reference sequence). V lost 1 base, J lost 3 bases, and 4 bases lay in between. The CDR3 has 13 residues. The DNA for the CDR3 is TGTGCCAGCAGCTTAGACAGCTACAATGAGCAGTTCTTC. Residues: CASSLDSYNEQFF.

V and J are TRBV6-5 and TRBJ1-2; maybe TRBD1 (5 bases). CDR1 and CDR2 (germline): MNHEY, SVGAGI. The CDR3 sequence is 14 residues long. V lost 2 bases and J lost 2, with 9 bases in between. CDR3 in DNA: TGTGCCAGCAGTTACAAGGGGTCGAACTATGGCTACACCTTC. Translating gives CASSYKGSNYGYTF.

This clone was counted a few times. The chain couples TRBV5-1 to TRBJ2-7; 8 positions match TRBD2. V trimming: 7 bases; J trimming: 3 bases; junction bases outside the gene matches: 6. Looked up from germline, CDR1 is SGHRS and CDR2 is YFSETQ. The CDR3 runs to 13 residues. The CDR3 nucleotides read TGCGCCAGCCGGGAGGGCTCCTACTACGAGCAGTACTTC. Amino acids: CASREGSYYEQYF.

V gene TRBV28 combines with J gene TRBJ1-3; D perhaps matches TRBD1 (5 bases). V lost 11 bases, J lost 1 base, and 12 bases lay in between. From germline, CDR1 is MDHEN and CDR2 SYDVKM. This CDR3 contains 13 residues. This chain's CDR3 is CAGRQISGNTIYF. In DNA form, the CDR3 reads TGTGCCGGACGACAGATTTCTGGAAACACCATATATTTT.

The rearrangement uses TRBV9 and TRBJ1-1; 9 positions agree with TRBD1. Trimming removed 5 bases from V and 4 bases from J; junction bases left unmatched: 9. The CDR3 totals 15 residues. Germline V gives CDR1 SGDLS, CDR2 YYNGEE. The CDR3 nucleotides read TGTGCCAGCAGTCGTACAGGGGGCGTGGGCACTGAAGCTTTCTTT. Protein: CASSRTGGVGTEAFF.

This sequence joins TRBV7-2 and TRBJ2-5; 10 bases line up with TRBD2. This CDR3 has 13 amino acids. V shed 6 bases, J shed 13 bases, and the junction held 11 bases outside the gene matches. Germline assignment: CDR1 SGHTA and CDR2 FQGNSA. CDR3 loop: CASRSSLAGWLYF. DNA for the CDR3: TGTGCCAGCAGATCCTCACTAGCGGGGTGGTTGTACTTC.

This clone turned up a few times. The chain is built from TRBV9 and TRBJ1-3; D perhaps matches TRBD1 (5 bases). Trimming pared 0 bases from V and 8 bases from J, leaving 12 bases between. The CDR3 extends over 14 amino acids. CDR1 is SGDLS, CDR2 YYNGEE, per germline. CDR3 loop: CASSVVTGSDTIYF. CDR3 DNA sequence: TGTGCCAGCAGCGTAGTTACAGGATCAGACACCATATATTTT. Full variable domain (missing parts from reference TRBV9 and TRBJ1-3): DSGVTQTPKHLITATGQRVTLRCSPRSGDLSVYWYQQSLDQGLQFLIQYYNGEERAKGNILERFSAQQFPDLHSELNLSSLELGDSALYFCASSVVTGSDTIYFGEGSWLTVV.

The count of this clone is one. The rearrangement joins TRBV7-2 to TRBJ2-3; D ambiguous. Germline values: CDR1 SGHTA, CDR2 FQGNSA. Deletions cut 7 bases from V and 1 base from J, with 12 bases between. The CDR3 loop spans 14 amino acids. CDR3 sequence: CASTLSAGTDTQYF. As DNA, the CDR3 is TGTGCCAGCACCCTATCCGCGGGCACAGATACGCAGTATTTT.

V gene TRBV28 combines with J gene TRBJ2-7; D is unclear. This CDR3 comprises 11 residues. V was cut by 6 bases and J by 3 bases, with 6 bases left in between. Looked up from germline, CDR1 is MDHEN and CDR2 is SYDVKM. This CDR3 is CASRLFYEQYF. CDR3 DNA sequence: TGTGCCAGCAGACTCTTCTACGAGCAGTACTTC. The whole variable domain, remainder taken from reference TRBV28 and TRBJ2-7, is DVKVTQSSRYLVKRTGEKVFLECVQDMDHENMFWYRQDPGLGLRLIYFSYDVKMKEKGDIPEGYSVSREKKERFSLILESASTNQTSMYLCASRLFYEQYFGPGTRLTVT.

This clone was recorded only once. The chain's CDR3 is CASSSVSSSTGDTQYF. The DNA for the CDR3 is TGTGCCAGCAGCTCAGTCTCGTCATCGACTGGGGATACGCAGTATTTT. This rearrangement joins TRBV11-2 to TRBJ2-3; D is undetermined. V lost 4 bases to trimming and J lost 6 bases, with 20 bases between them. The CDR3 has 16 residues. Germline V gene lookup returns CDR1 SGHAT and CDR2 FQNNGV.

The chain couples TRBV7-2 to TRBJ1-5, with 7 bases that match TRBD1. CDR3 length: 14 residues. Trimming at V came to 5 bases and at J to 7 bases, leaving 8 bases not matched to a gene. CDR1 and CDR2 from the germline V gene are SGHTA and FQGNSA. This CDR3 reads CASSTTTGNQPQHF. The CDR3 DNA sequence: TGTGCCAGCAGCACCACGACAGGGAACCAGCCCCAGCATTTT. The full variable domain, in which reference TRBV7-2 and TRBJ1-5 provide the parts outside the CDR3, is GAGVSQSPSNKVTEKGKDVELRCDPISGHTALYWYRQSLGQGLEFLIYFQGNSAPDKSGLPSDRFSAERTGGSVSTLTIQRTQQEDSAVYLCASSTTTGNQPQHFGDGTRLSIL.

The chain links TRBV27 to TRBJ2-1; 8 positions match TRBD2. Germline CDR1 MNHEY, CDR2 SMNVEV (reference sequence). The CDR3 contains 17 residues. The junction had 8 bases not matched to a gene; V was cut back by 4 bases and J by 0 bases. CDR3 protein: CASSSAPLAGSYNEQFF. CDR3 bases: TGTGCCAGCAGTTCCGCCCCCCTAGCGGGCTCCTACAATGAGCAGTTCTTC.

The rearrangement joins TRBV13 to TRBJ2-1; 10 bases fit TRBD2. The CDR3 loop spans 17 amino acids. Germline V CDR1 and CDR2: PRHDT, FYEKMQ (reference sequence). V lost 1 base and J lost 3; bases outside the gene matches: 6. The DNA of the CDR3 is TGTGCCAGCAGCTTAGAACTAGCGGGAAGTGGCTACAATGAGCAGTTCTTC. Protein: CASSLELAGSGYNEQFF.

J is TRBJ1-3 and V is TRBV5-1; D possibly corresponds to TRBD1 (6 bases). V was cut by 5 bases and J by 2 bases, with 14 bases left in between. Per the germline V gene, CDR1 is SGHRS and CDR2 is YFSETQ. This CDR3 has 15 amino acids. The CDR3 spells CASRIGGAAGNTIYF. In DNA form, the CDR3 reads TGCGCCAGCAGGATAGGGGGGGCCGCTGGAAACACCATATATTTT.

This chain uses TRBV28 with TRBJ1-2; D gene uncertain. Trimming took off 2 bases at V and 4 bases at J, with 11 bases between the two ends. The CDR3 contains 14 residues. CDR1 is MDHEN and CDR2 is SYDVKM in the germline V gene. The CDR3 sequence is CASSLAPEGYGYTF. Here the CDR3 DNA reads TGTGCCAGCAGTTTAGCCCCAGAGGGCTATGGCTACACCTTC.

V is TRBV28 and J is TRBJ1-4; TRBD1 is a possible D gene (5 bases). Looked up from germline, CDR1 is MDHEN and CDR2 is SYDVKM. The V and J ends lost 6 bases and 11 bases respectively, with 16 bases between them. The CDR3 is 13 amino acids. The CDR3 region has the DNA TGTGCCAGCAGCCTCGGGGGACCCCAGAAACTGTTTTTT. Translated, it gives CASSLGGPQKLFF.

The rearrangement joins TRBV19 to TRBJ1-1; unclear D gene. CDR1 and CDR2 from the germline V gene are LNHDA and SQIVND (reference sequence). V was shortened by 6 bases and J by 2 bases, with 4 bases between the two germline ends. This CDR3 is built from 11 residues. CDR3 in DNA: TGTGCCAGTAGAGCCAACACTGAAGCTTTCTTT. Protein sequence: CASRANTEAFF.

The chain carries TRBV29-1 and TRBJ2-2; a weak D match, TRBD2 (6 bases). CDR3 length equals 13 residues. Trimming took off 5 bases at V and 5 bases at J, with 12 bases between the two ends. CDR1 is SQVTM and CDR2 is ANQGSEA in the germline V gene. CDR3 protein: CSVRRDRTGELFF. The CDR3, as DNA: TGCAGCGTTCGGCGGGATAGAACCGGGGAGCTGTTTTTT.

As DNA, the CDR3 is TGTGCCAGCAGCTTGGGAGGCGGGACTAGCACAGATACGCAGTATTTT. This sequence encodes CASSLGGGTSTDTQYF. The chain links TRBV5-4 to TRBJ2-3; D perhaps matches TRBD2 (6 bases). The ends were cut back, 0 bases at V and 0 bases at J, with 11 bases in the middle. There are 16 residues in the CDR3. Germline CDR1 SGHNT, CDR2 YYREEE (reference sequence).

This rearrangement joins TRBV7-2 to TRBJ1-5; D gene ambiguous. The CDR3 length is 15 residues. Germline assignment: CDR1 SGHTA and CDR2 FQGNSA. Trimming left V 1 base short and J 6 bases short, with 13 bases between. The DNA for the CDR3 is TGTGCCAGCAGCTTAGATGAGGGTGTGGGTCAGCCCCAGCATTTT. Its translation is CASSLDEGVGQPQHF.

The J gene is TRBJ2-7, the V gene TRBV7-8; the D is unclear. CDR1 is SGHVS, CDR2 FQNEAQ, per germline. Trimming took off 3 bases at V and 4 bases at J, with 10 bases between the two ends. The CDR3 loop spans 13 amino acids. CDR3 nucleotides: TGTGCCAGCAGCTTGTCAGTTGCATACGAGCAGTACTTC. It codes for CASSLSVAYEQYF.

The chain has TRBV10-3 and TRBJ2-1; TRBD1 matches at 10 bases. Looked up from germline, CDR1 is ENHRY and CDR2 is SYGVKD. The length of the CDR3 is 15 residues. V trimming: 7 bases; J trimming: 4 bases; junction bases outside the gene matches: 7. CDR3 coding DNA: TGTGCCATCATGTCGACAGGGGGCCTATACAATGAGCAGTTCTTC. As protein: CAIMSTGGLYNEQFF.

V gene TRBV4-3 combines with J gene TRBJ2-3; D gene unclear. CDR3 length: 15 residues. Germline CDR1 and CDR2: LGHNA and YSLEER. Deletions cut 0 bases from V and 5 bases from J, with 12 bases between. The CDR3 reads CASSQERWARDTQYF. CDR3 bases: TGCGCCAGCAGCCAAGAACGATGGGCCAGAGATACGCAGTATTTT.

Many counts were recorded for this clone. This chain joins TRBV4-1 and TRBJ2-6; the match to TRBD1 covers 10 bases. The germline CDR1 and CDR2 sequences are MGHRA and YSYEKL. J was trimmed by 0 bases and V by 1 base; bases with no gene match: 0. The CDR3 has 17 amino acids. The CDR3 DNA reads as TGCGCCAGCAGCCAAGGGACAGGGGGCTCTGGGGCCAACGTCCTGACTTTC. It is translated as CASSQGTGGSGANVLTF.